Listed here are 27 T cell receptor beta chains from one sample, sequenced in a study of blood T cell repertoires in COVID-19. Clones were read by immunoSEQ multiplex PCR, and TCRdb kept only the in-frame ones, dropping some. Of 200,000 to 300,000 clones listed, 80% to 95% are singletons. The material sequenced was peripheral blood. The origin of the receptors is a man under 40 with COVID-19, enrolled during active disease.

This clone was found once. The chain carries TRBV5-1 and TRBJ1-2, with 9 bases that match TRBD1. Per germline, CDR1 SGHRS and CDR2 YFSETQ. The CDR3 is made up of 14 amino acids. The ends lost 3 bases at V and 6 bases at J; junction bases unmatched: 6. CDR3 coding DNA: TGCGCCAGCAGCTCCGGGACAGGGAGGAATGGCTACACCTTC. Amino acid sequence: CASSSGTGRNGYTF. The full variable domain, completed using reference TRBV5-1 and TRBJ1-2, is KAGVTQTPRYLIKTRGQQVTLSCSPISGHRSVSWYQQTPGQGLQFLFEYFSETQRNKGNFPGRFSGRQFSNSRSEMNVSTLELGDSALYLCASSSGTGRNGYTFGSGTRLTVV.

The chain employs TRBV3-1 (or the pseudogene TRBV3-2) and TRBJ2-5; tentative D call: TRBD2 (5 bases). The CDR3 has 14 amino acids. Germline V CDR1 and CDR2: LGHDT, YNNKEL (reference sequence). Trimming stripped 1 base from V and 5 bases from J, with 11 bases between. For the CDR3, the DNA is TGTGCCAGCAGCCAAGCTAACGGGGTTGAGACCCAGTACTTC. Translated, it gives CASSQANGVETQYF.

The J gene is TRBJ1-2, the V gene TRBV5-1; 9 bases line up with TRBD1. J was trimmed by 6 bases and V by 7 bases; bases with no gene match: 16. CDR1 is SGHRS, CDR2 YFSETQ, per germline. The CDR3 spans 16 residues. This chain's CDR3 is CASGPGQGGNWDGYTF. The DNA for the CDR3 is TGCGCCAGCGGCCCGGGACAGGGAGGAAATTGGGATGGCTACACCTTC.

J is TRBJ1-6 and V is TRBV10-3; D is possibly TRBD1 (5 bases). From germline, CDR1 is ENHRY and CDR2 SYGVKD. V lost 7 bases and J 5 bases, leaving 12 bases between the germline ends. CDR3 length equals 14 residues. CDR3 in amino acids: CAIKRQNDNSPLHF. The CDR3 DNA sequence: TGTGCCATCAAAAGACAGAACGATAATTCACCCCTCCACTTT.

Only a few counts were recorded for this clone. This chain connects TRBV29-1 to TRBJ1-5; 7 nucleotides line up with TRBD1. Germline loops: CDR1 SQVTM, CDR2 ANQGSEA. The CDR3 sequence is 15 residues long. With 6 bases clipped from V and 2 bases from J, the junction kept 10 bases outside the gene matches. CDR3 sequence: CSVGSGTAGNQPQHF. DNA of the CDR3: TGCAGCGTGGGATCCGGGACAGCTGGCAATCAGCCCCAGCATTTT.

This clone was observed a single time. The chain combines TRBV11-3 with TRBJ1-1, with no clear D. Trimming took off 5 bases at V and 6 bases at J, with 16 bases between the two ends. Germline V CDR1 and CDR2: SGHNT, YENEEA. This CDR3 has 14 amino acids. For the CDR3, the DNA is TGTGCCAGCAGCCCCGGTGACGGGAAGCCTGAAGCTTTCTTT. This sequence encodes CASSPGDGKPEAFF. Filled out from reference TRBV11-3 and TRBJ1-1, the complete variable domain reads EAGVVQSPRYKIIEKKQPVAFWCNPISGHNTLYWYLQNLGQGPELLIRYENEEAVDDSQLPKDRFSAERLKGVDSTLKIQPAELGDSAVYLCASSPGDGKPEAFFGQGTRLTVV.

CDR3 region: CASSLAAASGELFF. The CDR3 DNA is TGTGCCAGCAGCTTAGCTGCGGCGAGTGGGGAGCTGTTTTTT. This chain connects TRBV11-2 to TRBJ2-2; D remains ambiguous. The CDR3 runs to 14 residues. Looked up from germline, CDR1 is SGHAT and CDR2 is FQNNGV. V lost 1 base and J 8 bases, leaving 11 bases between the germline ends.

For the CDR3, the DNA is TGTGCCAGTACCGACAGGGGTCTAGGGGCTCAGCCCCAGCATTTT. This sequence encodes CASTDRGLGAQPQHF. V usage is TRBV19 and J usage is TRBJ1-5; 8 positions match TRBD1. Germline V lookup: CDR1 LNHDA, CDR2 SQIVND (reference sequence). CDR3 size: 15 residues. V was clipped by 7 bases and J by 6 bases; unmatched bases: 11.

This chain links TRBV5-5 with TRBJ1-6; D gene ambiguous. Trimming removed 0 bases at V and 6 bases at J, with 10 bases between. Germline V gene sequence: CDR1 SGHKS, CDR2 YYEKEE (reference sequence). This CDR3 is built from 15 residues. CDR3 coding DNA: TGTGCCAGCAGCTTGGTGGGAGATTCTAATTCACCCCTCCACTTT. Amino acids: CASSLVGDSNSPLHF.

The V gene is TRBV9, the J gene TRBJ1-6, with 11 bases aligning to TRBD1. V shed 0 bases, J shed 5 bases, and the junction held 4 bases outside the gene matches. CDR1 is SGDLS and CDR2 is YYNGEE in the germline V gene. The CDR3 totals 17 residues. As DNA, the CDR3 is TGTGCCAGCAGCGTAGGGGACAGGGGGGAAGATAATTCACCCCTCCACTTT. Its translation: CASSVGDRGEDNSPLHF.

The CDR3 spells CASSLGQGGGYTF. The CDR3 coding sequence is TGTGCCAGCAGTTTAGGACAGGGTGGTGGCTACACCTTC. The V call is TRBV12-3 or TRBV12-4, the J call TRBJ1-2; 7 nucleotides agree with TRBD1. Trimming took 1 base from V and 7 from J; bases not matched to a gene: 3. The CDR3 length is 13 residues.

The chain couples TRBV4-1 to TRBJ1-6; a weak D match, TRBD1 (5 bases). This CDR3 has 16 residues. Trimming removed 1 base at V and 6 bases at J, with 13 bases between. CDR1 and CDR2 from the germline V gene are MGHRA and YSYEKL. CDR3 in DNA: TGCGCCAGCAGCCAAGGGGACTCCTGGGGTAATTCACCCCTCCACTTT. Translation gives CASSQGDSWGNSPLHF.

The V call is TRBV13, the J call TRBJ1-1; a possible D gene is TRBD1 (6 bases). V lost 5 bases to trimming and J lost 2 bases, with 15 bases between them. This CDR3 has 15 residues. Germline V gene sequence: CDR1 PRHDT, CDR2 FYEKMQ (reference sequence). The CDR3 region is CASSTRTAVNTEAFF. The CDR3, as DNA: TGTGCCAGCAGCACCCGGACAGCTGTAAACACTGAAGCTTTCTTT.

The gene calls are TRBV2 and TRBJ2-2; no clear D gene. The CDR3 contains 12 residues. V gave up 4 bases and J gave up 7 bases, with 7 bases separating them. The germline gives CDR1 SNHLY, CDR2 FYNNEI. This CDR3 is CASSVYGGELFF. The CDR3 nucleotides read TGTGCCAGCAGTGTATACGGCGGGGAGCTGTTTTTT. Full variable domain (remainder filled in from reference TRBV2 and TRBJ2-2): EPEVTQTPSHQVTQMGQEVILRCVPISNHLYFYWYRQILGQKVEFLVSFYNNEISEKSEIFDDQFSVERPDGSNFTLKIRSTKLEDSAMYFCASSVYGGELFFGEGSRLTVL.

This CDR3 is CASSLSSGEQPQHF. The CDR3 DNA reads TGTGCCAGCAGCCTCTCCTCGGGTGAGCAGCCCCAGCATTTT. V and J are TRBV3-1 (or the pseudogene TRBV3-2) and TRBJ1-5; D gene ambiguous. The germline gives CDR1 LGHDT, CDR2 YNNKEL (reference sequence). The ends were cut back, 4 bases at V and 7 bases at J, with 14 bases in the middle. This CDR3 has 14 residues.

The gene calls are TRBV9 and TRBJ1-2, with TRBD1 matching over 8 bases. The V gene's germline CDR1 is SGDLS and CDR2 YYNGEE. V dropped 0 bases and J dropped 6; count of bases not matched to a gene: 10. The CDR3 covers 16 residues. The CDR3 region has the DNA TGTGCCAGCAGCGTAGGTGCAGGGGGCGAGAGTCATGGCTACACCTTC. Its translation is CASSVGAGGESHGYTF.

The chain has TRBV24-1 and TRBJ2-1; perhaps TRBD1 as D (6 bases). Germline CDR1 is KGHDR and CDR2 is SFDVKD. Trimming took off 4 bases at V and 7 bases at J, with 13 bases between the two ends. The CDR3 spans 14 residues. The CDR3 bases are TGTGCCACCAGTGACCCTCCGACAGGTAATGAGCAGTTCTTC. It translates to CATSDPPTGNEQFF.

The chain is built from TRBV30 and TRBJ1-6; D unclear. Germline V CDR1 and CDR2: GTSNPN, SVGIG (reference sequence). V was cut by 3 bases and J by 3 bases, with 12 bases left in between. The CDR3 runs 15 residues. CDR3 residues: CAWRPSGDYNSPLHF. CDR3 nucleotides: TGTGCCTGGAGGCCCTCCGGGGACTATAATTCACCCCTCCACTTT.

The chain is built from TRBV9 and TRBJ2-1; 7 bases agree with TRBD2. The CDR3 runs 17 residues. The junction had 13 bases not matched to a gene; V was cut back by 4 bases and J by 3 bases. Germline CDR1 reads SGDLS; CDR2 reads YYNGEE. CDR3 coding DNA: TGTGCCAGCAGCCCACCCCCCGGGGGGATCGTCTACAATGAGCAGTTCTTC. Protein: CASSPPPGGIVYNEQFF.

The rearrangement joins TRBV24-1 to TRBJ1-5; D gene unclear. Germline V gene sequence: CDR1 KGHDR, CDR2 SFDVKD. The CDR3 runs 13 residues. The ends were cut back, 1 base at V and 11 bases at J, with 11 bases in the middle. The CDR3 DNA reads TGTGCCACCAGTGATTTAGGAGTTCGTACCCAGCATTTT. It codes for CATSDLGVRTQHF.

The chain recombines TRBV27 with TRBJ2-5; a possible D gene is TRBD2 (6 bases). V was trimmed by 4 bases and J by 1 base, leaving 16 bases between them. This CDR3 contains 16 residues. In germline, CDR1 is MNHEY, CDR2 SMNVEV (reference sequence). The CDR3 DNA reads as TGTGCCAGCAGTTCACTCGGACTAACTATCCAAGAGACCCAGTACTTC. Encoded protein: CASSSLGLTIQETQYF.

V and J are TRBV5-1 and TRBJ1-2; D gene unclear. Trimming cost V 7 bases and J 2 bases, with 18 bases left between them. This CDR3 has 15 residues. From germline, CDR1 is SGHRS and CDR2 YFSETQ. In DNA, the CDR3 is TGCGCCAGCCGCTACCCAAGGGAGGGAAACTATGGCTACACCTTC. This sequence encodes CASRYPREGNYGYTF. The full variable domain, in which reference TRBV5-1 and TRBJ1-2 provide the parts outside the CDR3, is KAGVTQTPRYLIKTRGQQVTLSCSPISGHRSVSWYQQTPGQGLQFLFEYFSETQRNKGNFPGRFSGRQFSNSRSEMNVSTLELGDSALYLCASRYPREGNYGYTFGSGTRLTVV.

The J gene is TRBJ2-5, the V gene TRBV2; 7 bases match TRBD2. The CDR3 covers 14 residues. V lost 6 bases, J lost 5 bases, and 9 bases stayed unmatched. Per the germline V gene, CDR1 is SNHLY and CDR2 is FYNNEI. CDR3 residues: CASRESGAGETQYF. As DNA, the CDR3 is TGTGCCAGCAGGGAGAGCGGGGCTGGTGAGACCCAGTACTTC. The full variable domain, completed using reference TRBV2 and TRBJ2-5, is EPEVTQTPSHQVTQMGQEVILRCVPISNHLYFYWYRQILGQKVEFLVSFYNNEISEKSEIFDDQFSVERPDGSNFTLKIRSTKLEDSAMYFCASRESGAGETQYFGPGTRLLVL.

This chain links TRBV19 with TRBJ2-1; 7 positions match TRBD1. V shed 5 bases and J 1 base; nucleotides not matched to a gene: 8. This CDR3 comprises 16 residues. Germline V gene data show CDR1 as LNHDA and CDR2 as SQIVND (reference sequence). The CDR3, as DNA: TGTGCCAGTAGTGGGTTTCCGGGACAGTCCTACAATGAGCAGTTCTTC. This encodes CASSGFPGQSYNEQFF.

This chain joins TRBV10-3 and TRBJ2-5, with unresolved D. Looked up from germline, CDR1 is ENHRY and CDR2 is SYGVKD. V lost 7 bases and J 4 bases, leaving 13 bases between the germline ends. This CDR3 has 13 residues. CDR3: CAIKDFISETQYF. The CDR3 nucleotides are TGTGCCATCAAAGACTTCATTTCAGAGACCCAGTACTTC.

Only one count was recorded for this clone. The V gene is TRBV6-5, the J gene TRBJ2-5; 9 nucleotides match TRBD1. The CDR3 sequence is 14 residues long. J lost 5 bases, V lost 7 bases, and 8 bases had no gene match. Looked up from germline, CDR1 is MNHEY and CDR2 is SVGAGI. This CDR3 is CASTGTTGGETQYF. The DNA of the CDR3 is TGTGCCAGCACTGGGACGACAGGGGGGGAGACCCAGTACTTC.

The chain is built from TRBV19 and TRBJ1-4; D unresolved. Trimming took off 8 bases at V and 5 bases at J, with 12 bases between the two ends. Germline CDR1 reads LNHDA; CDR2 reads SQIVND (reference sequence). This CDR3 region has 13 residues. The CDR3 is CASRDTTNEKLFF. The CDR3 coding sequence is TGTGCCAGTCGTGACACGACGAATGAAAAACTGTTTTTT.